Sequencing of this T cell receptor beta chain was carried out in a study of metastatic and nonmetastatic thyroid tumors. Study-level information: Repertoires were compared across blood and tumor or nodule tissue from malignant and benign thyroid patients.

With respect to this clone: Its specificity is not known.

Points from the study as a whole: Benign nodules were reported to have significantly lower TCR beta diversity than malignant thyroid tumors, in blood and tumor.

Patients underwent thyroid surgery, and none had received any treatment before it. V lost 5 bases to trimming and J lost 6 bases, with 4 bases between them. The CDR3 has 11 amino acids. Germline V CDR1 and CDR2: SEHNR, FQNEAQ (reference sequence). The authors' processing: Differences in CDR3 between clinicopathological groups were drawn on to build a classifier intended to discriminate distant-metastatic papillary thyroid cancer patients. TCRdb reanalyzed the PCR reads with MiXCR. These V and J calls originate from TCRdb's pipeline instead of the authors' own analysis. The sample lists tens of thousands of clones, about 33% occurring once.

This clonotype originated in a female donor with papillary thyroid cancer or a benign thyroid nodule (not recorded which). Some clones in this sample may be carry-over from other donors' samples. The rearrangement uses TRBV7-9 and TRBJ2-2; D gene uncertain. The source material was tumor tissue. CDR3 nucleotides: TGTGCCAGCAGCCCCTCCGGGGAGCTGTTTTTT. It is translated as CASSPSGELFF.